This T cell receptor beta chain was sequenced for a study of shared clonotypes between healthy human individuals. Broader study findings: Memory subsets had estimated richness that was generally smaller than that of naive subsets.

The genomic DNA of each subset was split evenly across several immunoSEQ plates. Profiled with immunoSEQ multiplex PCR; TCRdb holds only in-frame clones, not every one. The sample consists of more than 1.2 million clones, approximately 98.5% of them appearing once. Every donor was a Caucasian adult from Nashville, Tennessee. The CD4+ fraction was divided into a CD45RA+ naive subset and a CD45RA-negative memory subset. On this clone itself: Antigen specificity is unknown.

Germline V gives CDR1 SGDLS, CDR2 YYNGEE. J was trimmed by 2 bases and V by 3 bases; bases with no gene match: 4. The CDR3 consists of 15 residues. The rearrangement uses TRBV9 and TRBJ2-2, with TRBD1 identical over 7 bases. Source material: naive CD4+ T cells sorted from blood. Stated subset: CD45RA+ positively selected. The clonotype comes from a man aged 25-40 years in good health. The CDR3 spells CASSGDRANTGELFF. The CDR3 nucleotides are TGTGCCAGCAGCGGAGACAGGGCTAACACCGGGGAGCTGTTTTTT.